Listed below are T cell receptor beta chains from one sample, sequenced in a study of glioma-infiltrating T cells. Using its own MiXCR run on the multiplex PCR reads, TCRdb lists one record per CDR3 protein. The sample shows about 190,000 distinct CDR3 sequences, 32% of them seen only once. Specimen: glioma tissue, nonneoplastic brain tissue, or PBMCs (not recorded which). Receptor source: a human donor with low-grade glioma or glioblastoma, undergoing nonglioma brain surgery, or in good health (not recorded which). CDR3s include the opening cysteine and the closing phenylalanine or tryptophan. A D gene is named only where the DNA matches it firmly. Clone size is given for some rows only: seen once, a few or many times, or a class if the clone is expanded.

NA	many	TRBV7-3	TRBJ2-1	TGTGCCAGCAGCTCCGGATCCTACAATGAGCAGTTCTTC	CASSSGSYNEQFF
TRBD1	many	TRBV19	TRBJ1-5	TGTGCCAGTAGCAGTGGGACAGGGGGCTATCAGCCCCAGCATTTT	CASSSGTGGYQPQHF
NA	many	TRBV3-1	TRBJ2-1	TGTGCCAGCAGCCAAAAGGCCTGGGGAGGCGATGAGCAGTTCTTC	CASSQKAWGGDEQFF
NA	NA	TRBV20-1	TRBJ1-2	TGCAGTGCTAGATTAGGAAGCTATGGCCACACCTTC	CSARLGSYGHTF
NA	few	TRBV4-2	TRBJ1-3	TGTGCCAGCAGCCAAGGGGGCTCCTCTGGAAACACCATATATTTT	CASSQGGSSGNTIYF
TRBD1	NA	TRBV7-9	TRBJ2-7	TGTGCCAGCAGCTCGGACAGGGGGGCTTACGAGCAGTACTTC	CASSSDRGAYEQYF
NA	many	TRBV24-1	TRBJ2-7	TGTGCCACCAGTGGGGGCGACGAGCAGTACTTC	CATSGGDEQYF
NA	many	TRBV19	TRBJ2-3	TGTGCCAGTAGTTGGCGGGATGTTTCAGATACGCAGTATTTT	CASSWRDVSDTQYF
TRBD1	many	TRBV4-3	TRBJ2-7	TGCGCCAGCAGCCAAGAACCGGGACAGGTCTACGAGCAGTACTTC	CASSQEPGQVYEQYF
TRBD1	NA	TRBV12-3/TRBV12-4	TRBJ1-2	TGTGCCAGCAGTTTTCAGGAGACAGGGGCCGGCTACACCTTC	CASSFQETGAGYTF
NA	many	TRBV3-1	TRBJ1-2	TGTGCCAGCAGCCCAAAGACAATTACGGGCTATGGCTACACCTTC	CASSPKTITGYGYTF
TRBD2	many	TRBV7-2	TRBJ2-7	TGTGCCAGCAGTCGTTTCGGGAGGACCAATGGGATCTACGAGCAGTACTTC	CASSRFGRTNGIYEQYF
TRBD1	NA	TRBV27	TRBJ2-3	TGTGCCAGCAGTTTGGGACAGGGGGCTAGGAATACGCAGTATTTT	CASSLGQGARNTQYF
NA	NA	TRBV5-1	TRBJ1-2	TGCGCCAGCAGCGCAGCACAGGGAGCCTATGGCTACACCTTC	CASSAAQGAYGYTF
NA	NA	TRBV18	TRBJ1-4	TGTGCCAGCTCACCACGGGGGACAACTAATGAAAAACTGTTTTTT	CASSPRGTTNEKLFF
NA	few	TRBV7-2	TRBJ2-6	TGTGCCAGCAGCCCCCTCGGGTCCGGGGCCAACGTCCTGACTTTC	CASSPLGSGANVLTF
NA	many	TRBV5-1	TRBJ1-1	TGCGCCAGCAGCGAGGGGACCGAAACTATGAACACTGAAGCTTTCTTT	CASSEGTETMNTEAFF
NA	NA	TRBV20-1	TRBJ1-5	TGCAGTTCGCGTTATAGCAATCAGCCCCAGCATTTT	CSSRYSNQPQHF
TRBD2	NA	TRBV6-4	TRBJ2-7	TGTGCCAGCAGTCCGCTCAGGACTAGCGGGAGCGGCGAGCAGTACTTC	CASSPLRTSGSGEQYF
TRBD1	many	TRBV4-1	TRBJ2-7	TGCGCCAGCAGCCAAGAACAGGGGACGACAAGTGGGTACGAGCAGTACTTC	CASSQEQGTTSGYEQYF
NA	NA	TRBV9	TRBJ1-1	TGTGCCAGCAGCGGACATGGGGGACTGCCGAACACTGAAGCTTTCTTT	CASSGHGGLPNTEAFF
NA	many	TRBV19	TRBJ1-1	TGTGCCAGTAGTCCGGAACTTCATAACACTGAAGCTTTCTTT	CASSPELHNTEAFF
TRBD2	few	TRBV12-3/TRBV12-4	TRBJ2-3	TGTGCCAGCAGTTTAGGTCCGGGAGGGCCCCCAGATACGCAGTATTTT	CASSLGPGGPPDTQYF
NA	many	TRBV6-1	TRBJ2-3	TGTGCCAGCAGTTCCGTGCAACGGGAGCCTGATACGCAGTATTTT	CASSSVQREPDTQYF
NA	many	TRBV19	TRBJ2-1	TGTGCCAGTAGCTGGCTGAGCTCCTACAATGAGCAGTTCTTC	CASSWLSSYNEQFF
TRBD1	many	TRBV18	TRBJ2-7	TGTGCCAGCCAACGGGACAGGGACTACGAGCAGTACTTC	CASQRDRDYEQYF
NA	many	TRBV28	TRBJ2-1	TGTGCCAGCAGTTTCACAACCGCCCAGGGGACCTACAATGAGCAGTTCTTC	CASSFTTAQGTYNEQFF
NA	many	TRBV28	TRBJ1-5	TGTGCCAGCAGTAGACCAGGGGACCAGCCCCAGCATTTT	CASSRPGDQPQHF
TRBD2	many	TRBV20-1	TRBJ2-7	TGCAGTGCTAAACCAAAACTAGCGGGGGCCTACGAGCAGTACTTC	CSAKPKLAGAYEQYF
TRBD2	many	TRBV7-2	TRBJ2-1	TGTGCCAGCAGCTCCCCCCCTAGCGGGAGTCTTCGTCACAATGAGCAGTTCTTC	CASSSPPSGSLRHNEQFF
TRBD2	many	TRBV7-2	TRBJ2-2	TGTGCCAGCAGCCCCTCGAACGGGAGGCCCGGGGAGCTGTTTTTT	CASSPSNGRPGELFF
NA	NA	TRBV11-2	TRBJ1-2	TGTGCCAGCAGCTTAAACCAGGGCGGAGATGGCTACACCTTC	CASSLNQGGDGYTF
NA	many	TRBV5-4	TRBJ1-1	TGTGCCAGCAGCTTGGGGACGGGTCCCACTGAAGCTTTCTTT	CASSLGTGPTEAFF
TRBD1	NA	TRBV5-1	TRBJ2-1	TGCGCCAGCAGCTTGGATCCTAGGGGGCAGGGTGAGCAGTTCTTC	CASSLDPRGQGEQFF
TRBD2	many	TRBV27	TRBJ2-1	TGTGCCAGCAGTTCCCTGGCGGGAGTAAGAAATGAGCAGTTCTTC	CASSSLAGVRNEQFF
TRBD1	NA	TRBV28	TRBJ1-2	TGTGCCAGCAGACGGGACAGGCTTAACTATGGCCACACCTTC	CASRRDRLNYGHTF
TRBD1	many	TRBV6-1	TRBJ1-1	TGTGCCAGCAGTAAGACAGGGTCGTTCGTGTCGGCTTTCTTT	CASSKTGSFVSAFF
NA	NA	TRBV12-3/TRBV12-4	TRBJ2-7	TGTGCCAGCAGTTTAATAAGAAGCTCCTACGAGCAGTACTTC	CASSLIRSSYEQYF
TRBD2	many	TRBV6-6	TRBJ2-1	TGTGCCAGCAGTTACCTAAGGGGTAGCGGGGCTGAGCAGTTCTTC	CASSYLRGSGAEQFF
NA	many	TRBV10-3	TRBJ2-5	TGTGCCATCAGTGAGTCTAACGGCCAAGAGACCCAGTACTTC	CAISESNGQETQYF
NA	NA	TRBV6-4	TRBJ2-2	TGTGCCAGAAGTGACTCAGCCACAGGGGAGCTGTTTTTT	CARSDSATGELFF
TRBD2	many	TRBV20-1	TRBJ2-5	TGCAGTGCTAGAGATAGCGGGAGGGCCCTCCAAGAGACCCAGTACTTC	CSARDSGRALQETQYF
NA	NA	TRBV18	TRBJ2-1	TGTGCCAGCTCACCCCTGGTGACGGGGGAGCAGTTCTTC	CASSPLVTGEQFF
TRBD2	many	TRBV28	TRBJ2-3	TGTGCCAGCACTTCTAGCGGGAGCTATCAAGATACGCAGTATTTT	CASTSSGSYQDTQYF
TRBD2	many	TRBV19	TRBJ2-1	TGTGCCAGTAGTACCGGGACTAGCTTAAATGAGCAGTTCTTC	CASSTGTSLNEQFF
NA	many	TRBV6-5	TRBJ2-6	TGTGCCAGCAGTTACCAGCGGTCTGGGGCCAACGTCCTGACTTTC	CASSYQRSGANVLTF
NA	NA	TRBV5-1	TRBJ1-1	TGCGCCAGCAGCTTGGCTATCGGGGTCGTGAAGACTGAAGCTTTCTTT	CASSLAIGVVKTEAFF
TRBD2	many	TRBV7-8	TRBJ2-5	TGTGCCAGCAGCTTAGGGAATAGCGGGGGACAAGAGACCCAGTACTTC	CASSLGNSGGQETQYF
TRBD2	NA	TRBV4-3	TRBJ2-7	TGCGCCAGCAGCCTCTCGACTAGCGGGAGTATCTACGAGCAGTACTTC	CASSLSTSGSIYEQYF
TRBD1	many	TRBV19	TRBJ1-5	TGTGCCAGTAGTCTACGGACAGGAAGGCCCCAGCATTTT	CASSLRTGRPQHF
TRBD2	few	TRBV29-1	TRBJ2-5	TGCAGCGCTAATAGCGGGAGCTTGGAGACCCAGTACTTC	CSANSGSLETQYF
NA	NA	TRBV20-1	TRBJ2-7	TGCATTGCTAATACCCCCCGGCCGAACTCCTACGAGCAGTACTTC	CIANTPRPNSYEQYF
NA	NA	TRBV4-1	TRBJ2-1	TGCGCCAGCAGCCAAGAGATTCGGGGGAATAAGAAGTTCTTC	CASSQEIRGNKKFF
NA	NA	TRBV15	TRBJ2-1	TGTGCCACCAGCAGGGACAGAGAGGGCAATGAGCAGTTCTTC	CATSRDREGNEQFF
TRBD1	many	TRBV11-2	TRBJ1-1	TGTGCCAGCAGGCCCTATGGGGGACAGGGAAACACTGAAGCTTTCTTT	CASRPYGGQGNTEAFF
NA	many	TRBV3-1	TRBJ2-1	TGTGCCAGCAGCCAAGATTTGAACAATGAGCAGTTCTTC	CASSQDLNNEQFF
NA	NA	TRBV4-3	TRBJ2-3	TGCGCCAGCAGCCAAGGGCACGGAGGCACAGATACGCAGTATTTT	CASSQGHGGTDTQYF
NA	many	TRBV6-1	TRBJ2-5	TGTGCCGGCAGGCGCCCCGGTGATGTAGAGACCCAGTACTTC	CAGRRPGDVETQYF
NA	once	TRBV6-5	TRBJ2-7	TGTGCCAGCAGTTCAGGGGGGACATGGAGTCTCGAGCAGTACTTC	CASSSGGTWSLEQYF
TRBD1	NA	TRBV19	TRBJ1-5	TGTGCCAATACCCCCAGGGGGGACAGGGGTCAGCCCCAGCATTTT	CANTPRGDRGQPQHF